This T cell receptor beta chain was identified during a study of cytomegalovirus exposure and HLA in healthy donors. Germline V lookup: CDR1 LNHDA, CDR2 SQIVND (reference sequence). The CDR3 length is 14 residues. V dropped 2 bases and J dropped 1 base, with 9 bases sitting between them. To note about this clone: Its antigen is not known.

13 Jbeta primers and 60 Vbeta primers were used for the PCR. Measured with immunoSEQ multiplex PCR; TCRdb has only the in-frame clones, and not every one. The table has approximately 140,000 clones, approximately 78% seen once; the top ten hold about 6.8%. Study results and caveats: TCR beta sequences numbering under 20,000 were associated with HLA alleles at 0.05 false discovery rate in a later analysis. The majority of CMV-associated TCR beta chains were reported as apparently HLA-restricted in a later analysis. Listed as cytomegalovirus-associated were 150 or so TCR beta chains. In a later analysis, HLA-C alleles had the fewest associated TCRs, DRB1 alleles the most.

The sequence was collected from a woman aged 40-49 years in good health and CMV-seropositive. This sequence joins TRBV19 and TRBJ2-7; a possible D gene is TRBD1 (5 bases). The sample consisted of PBMCs. In nucleotides, the CDR3 is TGTGCCAGTAGTATAACTCAGGGATCCTACGAGCAGTACTTC. The encoded protein is CASSITQGSYEQYF.